This T cell receptor (beta chain) emerged from a study of OX40 agonist ivuxolimab in advanced cancers. At the level of the whole study: Ivuxolimab, which targeted the costimulatory receptor OX40 (CD134), was an agonistic, fully human IgG2 monoclonal antibody. Intravenous ivuxolimab was administered to patients every 2 weeks at six dose levels: 0.01, 0.1, 0.3, 1.5, 3 and 10 mg/kg. Among the 50 to 55 dose-escalation patients, around 19 had hepatocellular carcinoma, approximately 15 melanoma, 9 renal cell carcinoma and 9 head and neck cancer. In the dose-escalation cohort, roughly 80% of patients were male, and the mean age was about 55 years, with a range of roughly 23 to 85. Patients were allowed to have had prior anti-PD-1, anti-PD-L1 or anti-CTLA-4 therapy, and more than 30% of the dose-escalation patients had previously received checkpoint inhibitors. Partial responses occurred in three dose-escalation patients, of whom one had hepatocellular carcinoma and two had cutaneous melanoma. The purpose of peripheral TCRbeta sequencing was to test whether ivuxolimab changed TCR sequence diversity and led to clonal T-cell expansion. The monotherapy dose-escalation portion (N of about 47 patients) of the phase I ivuxolimab trial is reported in the paper.

Genomic DNA was extracted from sorted cells for sequencing of the TCRbeta CDR3 region. The immunoSEQ Assay was used to sequence the TCRbeta CDR3 regions. Sourced from immuneACCESS, this table was stored by TCRdb with only in-frame sequences that have V and J called. A share of the clones is absent; for the studies checked, an unresolved V gene accounts for under half, and the remainder has no known explanation. In this sample the table shows 73,000 or so clones, more than 85% of which occur a single time. Clones ranked in the top ten supply about 10% of the sample. General conclusions and limits of the study: Low levels of normalized T-cell clonal expansion were also seen in some nonresponding patients. In the 0.1-3.0 mg/kg groups, partial responders had among the lowest normalized peripheral clonal expansion, particularly in CD8+ T cells. After ivuxolimab, more expanded clones were found on average in CD8+ T cells than in CD4+ T cells. At doses from 0.1 to 3.0 mg/kg, clonal expansion was seen in both CD4+ and CD8+ blood T cells between baseline and week 6. The antigen specificity of the peripheral T cells that underwent clonal expansion was not determined.

Details on this clone: No cognate antigen has been identified for it. Per-base quality was not reported, and no clone a single base away is much larger than it.

Patients with a history of autoimmune disease or receiving systemic immunosuppression were excluded from the trial. Peripheral blood for TCR sequencing was collected from all dose cohorts at baseline, on cycle 4 day 1, and on cycle 7 day 1. Samples came from an open-label, multicenter, first-in-human phase I dose-escalation trial of ivuxolimab. Adults with locally advanced or metastatic melanoma, renal cell carcinoma, hepatocellular carcinoma or head and neck squamous cell carcinoma were enrolled in the trial. Before TCR sequencing, CD4+ T cells and CD8+ T cells from peripheral blood were sorted into separate populations. The germline V gene (reference sequence) supplies CDR1 SEHNR and CDR2 FQNEAQ. V loses 5 bases at its end and J loses 6 bases; junction bases beyond the gene matches: 10. From the cysteine through the phenylalanine, the CDR3 covers 16 amino acids. Only CDR3 DNA remains: 48 bases, in frame from the first base.

The sequence joins TRBV7-9 to TRBJ2-2; 9 bases in the junction line up with TRBD1. Sequences were derived from CD4+ or CD8+ T cells sorted from blood, sampled in a trial of the OX40 agonist ivuxolimab. This TCR derives from an adult with an advanced solid tumor such as melanoma, head and neck, liver or kidney cancer. The DNA is TGTGCCAGCAGCCCCAGTCCCGGGACAGGGTCCGGGGAGCTGTTTTTT. Translated, it gives CASSPSPGTGSGELFF.